This T cell receptor beta chain comes out of a study of blood T cell repertoires in COVID-19 (dated by TCRdb to the early 2020s). At the level of the whole study: Samples covering the acute and convalescent phases of COVID-19 were provided by collaborators in the United States, Italy and Spain. Nearly every sample came with metadata listing a de-identified subject ID, COVID-19 status, age in years and sex. The repertoires were released in a freely available public database intended as a resource for research on the immune response to SARS-CoV-2. The prospective study material was composed of cDNA or gDNA derived from T cells, B-cell-depleted T cells, or PBMCs. Subjects who had been exposed to COVID-19, were actively infected with it, or had recovered from it provided the deeply sampled blood TCRbeta repertoires that made up the dataset. HLA class I and class II types, where available, came from metadata supplied by the sample provider rather than from assay-based typing. Samples came from the ongoing ImmuneRACE study (first 160 participants) plus 1,254 subjects from 6 global collaborators.

Broad study findings and their caveats: The amount of clinical and demographic metadata varied by source and participant and was provided uncurated.

In Seattle, one collaborating source enrolled patients while the infection was active and tracked those patients longitudinally over the course of disease. The collaborating institutions used their own protocols to collect whole blood in K2EDTA tubes. For TCRbeta analysis, collaborator samples were shipped as frozen whole blood, as isolated PBMCs, or as DNA extracted from either sample type. The immunoSEQ Assay, a bias-controlled multiplex PCR, was used to amplify TCRbeta CDR3 regions from genomic DNA. The paper's processing steps were these. Within the assay, amplification of reference gene primers was used to estimate how many nucleated cells each sample contained. Sequence reads were collapsed and filtered to measure the absolute abundance of every unique TCRbeta CDR3 rearrangement. For each sample, productive Simpson clonality was calculated as the square root of Simpson's diversity index across productive rearrangements. TCRdb took this table from immuneACCESS and kept in-frame rearrangements with V and J called. Such tables lack part of the clones; where checked against another copy, unresolved V genes explain under half of the gap, and the rest is unexplained. D and trimming were read from the DNA, whereas the V and J calls and clone size are those reported in that table. This sample comprises about 150,000 clones, about 83% of them detected only once. Of the sample, approximately 2.6% is held by the ten largest clones.

From the germline V gene, CDR1 is MDHEN and CDR2 is SYDVKM. Deletion took 3 bases off V and 6 bases off J, with a span of 13 bases between the germline ends. From cysteine to phenylalanine, the CDR3 is 14 amino acids long. Only the CDR3 region is kept as DNA, spanning 42 bases read in frame from base 1. Turning to this clone: What antigen it recognizes has not been identified. No much larger clone is present one base from it, and per-base qualities are unavailable.

Recombination linked TRBV28 to TRBJ2-3; 6 matching bases give a weak D call of TRBD2. The sample was peripheral blood. The origin of this receptor is a woman of 80 years or more with COVID-19, enrolled during active disease. The CDR3 corresponds to CASSFVGEEDTQYF. The DNA is TGTGCCAGCAGTTTTGTGGGGGAGGAGGATACGCAGTATTTT.